The 28 T cell receptor beta chains below all came from one sample that was sequenced in a study of T cell repertoires in aging, cancer and after chemotherapy. Multiplex touch-down PCR with TRB-A/B primers amplified rearranged V-D-J TRB sequences. TCRdb passed the multiplex PCR reads through MiXCR, listing each CDR3 protein once. The sample records around 5,000 distinct CDR3 sequences, about a quarter being singletons. The template was genomic DNA from peripheral blood, not RNA. The sample taken for sequencing was blood. The source of these receptors is a human donor in good health.

This clonotype came up a few times. This chain joins TRBV11-2 and TRBJ1-4; D gene uncertain. Deletions cut 5 bases from V and 0 bases from J, with 7 bases between. Per germline, CDR1 SGHAT and CDR2 FQNNGV. The CDR3 runs 14 residues. In nucleotides, the CDR3 is TGTGCCAGCAGCGCCAGAGCAACTAATGAAAAACTGTTTTTT. As protein: CASSARATNEKLFF.

The J gene is TRBJ2-7, the V gene TRBV20-1; 8 positions match TRBD2. The CDR3 covers 14 residues. V lost 6 bases and J lost 5; bases outside the gene matches: 12. Germline lookup yields CDR1 DFQATT and CDR2 SNEGSKA (reference sequence). CDR3 bases: TGCAGTGCGATGACCGGGACTAGTAGGCACGAGCAGTACTTC. Its translation: CSAMTGTSRHEQYF.

This clonotype ranks as medium-sized. CDR3 region: CASWFQGATEAFF. In DNA form, the CDR3 reads TGTGCCAGCTGGTTCCAGGGGGCCACTGAAGCTTTCTTT. The chain employs TRBV6-5 and TRBJ1-1; 8 positions agree with TRBD1. The CDR3 runs to 13 residues. Trimming cost V 8 bases and J 4 bases; bases outside gene matches: 6. The germline V gene has CDR1 MNHEY and CDR2 SVGAGI.

A few counts support this clonotype. J is TRBJ2-2 and V is TRBV6-4; maybe TRBD2 (7 bases). The CDR3 totals 15 residues. Trimming pared 3 bases from V and 3 bases from J, leaving 11 bases between. Germline V gene sequence: CDR1 MRHNA, CDR2 SNTAGT. Here the CDR3 reads CASSEEGGHTGELFF. CDR3 coding DNA: TGTGCCAGCAGTGAGGAGGGGGGGCACACCGGGGAGCTGTTTTTT.

This clonotype showed up just a few times. In nucleotides, the CDR3 is TGTGCCAGTAACCCCCTAGGGGGTCAGTTCTTTGTGGGTCAGCCCCAGCATTTT. This sequence encodes CASNPLGGQFFVGQPQHF. The rearrangement links TRBV19 to TRBJ1-5; weak D call: TRBD1 (6 bases). Germline assignment: CDR1 LNHDA and CDR2 SQIVND (reference sequence). The CDR3 sequence is 18 residues long. Deletions cut 7 bases from V and 6 bases from J, with 28 bases between.

This clonotype ranks as medium-sized. This chain uses TRBV13 with TRBJ2-6; D gene uncertain. The CDR3 is 17 amino acids. The germline CDR1 and CDR2 sequences are PRHDT and FYEKMQ (reference sequence). Trimming pared 5 bases from V and 3 bases from J, leaving 17 bases between. This CDR3 is CASSPRWGSSGANVLTF. The CDR3 DNA sequence: TGTGCCAGCAGCCCTCGGTGGGGTAGCAGTGGGGCCAACGTCCTGACTTTC.

The DNA of the CDR3 is TGTGCCAGCAGTGTGAACAGGGGAGCGGGACAAGAGACCCAGTACTTC. This sequence encodes CASSVNRGAGQETQYF. The genes are TRBV6-2 or TRBV6-3 and TRBJ2-5, with D possibly being TRBD1 or TRBD2 (7 bases each). V lost 5 bases and J 2 bases, leaving 18 bases between the germline ends. CDR3 size: 16 residues. Germline V lookup: CDR1 MNHEY, CDR2 SVGEGT.

The gene calls are TRBV2 and TRBJ2-3; the D is unclear. In germline, CDR1 is SNHLY, CDR2 FYNNEI. The CDR3 extends over 14 amino acids. V shed 8 bases and J shed 3 bases, with 15 bases lying between them. DNA of the CDR3: TGTGCCAGCTTAGGTGAGGTACTGACAGATACGCAGTATTTT. Translation gives CASLGEVLTDTQYF.

The J gene is TRBJ1-1, the V gene TRBV7-9; D ambiguous. This CDR3 comprises 13 residues. Trimming left V 3 bases short and J 0 bases short, with 5 bases between. The germline V gene encodes CDR1 SEHNR and CDR2 FQNEAQ (reference sequence). CDR3 loop: CASSLDMNTEAFF. The DNA for the CDR3 is TGTGCCAGCAGCTTGGATATGAACACTGAAGCTTTCTTT.

By share, this clonotype counts as medium-sized (0.01 to 0.1%). This rearrangement joins TRBV5-4 to TRBJ1-4; D unclear. The CDR3 contains 11 residues. V was clipped by 3 bases and J by 8 bases, with 5 bases between them. Per the germline V gene, CDR1 is SGHNT and CDR2 is YYREEE (reference sequence). For the CDR3, the DNA is TGTGCCAGCAGCTCTGAAGAAAAACTGTTTTTT. Translation: CASSSEEKLFF.

The chain is built from TRBV20-1 and TRBJ1-1; weak D call: TRBD1 (6 bases). This CDR3 region has 15 residues. Per germline, CDR1 DFQATT and CDR2 SNEGSKA (reference sequence). Trimming left V 1 base short and J 1 base short, with 13 bases between. CDR3 sequence reads: CSARVSGRGNTEAFF. DNA for the CDR3: TGCAGTGCTAGAGTCTCCGGCAGGGGGAACACTGAAGCTTTCTTT.

In this sample, this clonotype is medium-sized. The gene calls are TRBV6-5 and TRBJ2-1, with D perhaps TRBD1 (5 bases). The CDR3 has 13 amino acids. Trimming took 0 bases from V and 5 from J, leaving 5 bases between them. CDR1 is MNHEY and CDR2 is SVGAGI in the germline V gene. CDR3 sequence: CASSYSTDNEQFF. CDR3 nucleotides: TGTGCCAGCAGTTACTCGACAGACAATGAGCAGTTCTTC.

This clonotype has only one observation. The junction shows a germline mismatch at one end, possibly a read error. The gene calls are TRBV15 and TRBJ2-1, with 9 bases that match TRBD2. Germline loops: CDR1 LNHNV, CDR2 YYDKDF (reference sequence). The CDR3 runs 15 residues. CDR3 in DNA: TGTGCCACCAGCGGACTAGCGTCGGTCAACAATAAGCAGTTCTTC. Protein product: CATSGLASVNNKQFF. Drawing the rest from reference TRBV15 and TRBJ2-1, the complete variable domain is DAMVIQNPRYQVTQFGKPVTLSCSQTLNHNVMYWYQQKSSQAPKLLFHYYDKDFNNEADTPDNFQSRRPNTSFCFLDIRSPGLGDTAMYLCATSGLASVNNKQFFGPGTRLTVL.

As to this clonotype: Given a much more abundant clone one base away, this may be a read error. The chain recombines TRBV6-5 with TRBJ1-5; D not resolved. The germline gives CDR1 MNHEY, CDR2 SVGAGI. The CDR3 length is 15 residues. For the CDR3, the DNA is TGTGCCAGCAGTTACGTGACTGGGCCCGATCAGCCCCAGAATTTT. Translated, it gives CASSYVTGPDQPQNF.

This clonotype turned up a few times. The CDR3 region is CATSGGGMNTEAFF. CDR3 coding DNA: TGTGCCACCAGTGGGGGAGGCATGAACACTGAAGCTTTCTTT. V is TRBV24-1 and J is TRBJ1-1, with D unclear. The CDR3 consists of 14 residues. Germline V gene sequence: CDR1 KGHDR, CDR2 SFDVKD. Trimming left V 5 bases short and J 0 bases short, with 9 bases between.

The table lists this clonotype with a few counts. The chain links TRBV7-9 to TRBJ2-1; D possibly corresponds to TRBD2 (5 bases). The germline CDR1 and CDR2 sequences are SEHNR and FQNEAQ (reference sequence). The CDR3 loop spans 13 amino acids. The V and J ends lost 8 bases and 7 bases respectively, with 15 bases between them. CDR3 sequence reads: CASRQTERNEQFF. As DNA, the CDR3 is TGTGCCAGCCGCCAGACCGAGCGGAATGAGCAGTTCTTC.

This rearrangement joins TRBV10-3 to TRBJ1-1, with D uncertain. Trimming took 3 bases from V and 5 from J, leaving 13 bases between them. Germline CDR1 reads ENHRY; CDR2 reads SYGVKD. The CDR3 is 14 residues long. The CDR3 DNA reads as TGTGCCATCAGTGAACAGTTCCGGGAGACTGAAGCTTTCTTT. Its protein product is CAISEQFRETEAFF.

A few counts support this clonotype. The rearrangement links TRBV5-6 to TRBJ1-4; the match to TRBD1 covers 8 bases. Germline V gene lookup returns CDR1 SGHDT and CDR2 YYEEEE. V dropped 0 bases and J dropped 3; count of bases not matched to a gene: 13. This CDR3 comprises 19 residues. CDR3 sequence: CASSLAPLAQGAPNEKLFF. The CDR3 bases are TGTGCCAGCAGCTTGGCCCCCTTGGCGCAGGGGGCGCCTAATGAAAAACTGTTTTTT.

This clonotype qualifies as medium-sized. V usage is TRBV11-1 and J usage is TRBJ1-1, with D perhaps matching TRBD1 (5 bases). V was pared by 3 bases and J by 2 bases, with 10 bases between. Looked up from germline, CDR1 is SGHAT and CDR2 is FQDESV (reference sequence). This CDR3 comprises 14 residues. CDR3 amino acids: CASSFLQGNTEAFF. The CDR3, as DNA: TGTGCCAGCAGCTTCCTCCAGGGAAACACTGAAGCTTTCTTT.

With regard to this clonotype: A much larger clone differs from this one at a single base, so this may be a read error. The chain carries TRBV18 and TRBJ1-5; D might be TRBD1 (5 bases). CDR3 size: 18 residues. Germline V gene data show CDR1 as KGHSH and CDR2 as LQKENI. For the CDR3, the DNA is TGTGCCAGCTCACCAGCTAGGCAGGGATTATATAGCAATCAGCCCGAGCATTTT. Translated: CASSPARQGLYSNQPEHF.

The CDR3 DNA follows: TGCGCCAGCAGCCAAGGTCCCAAGGCCGCGGGTAACTATGGCTACACCTTC. Protein: CASSQGPKAAGNYGYTF. The chain uses TRBV4-3 and TRBJ1-2; D ambiguous. The germline V gene encodes CDR1 LGHNA and CDR2 YSLEER. This CDR3 is built from 17 residues. V shed 1 base and J shed 1 base, with 16 bases lying between them.

This clonotype occurred once. The chain recombines TRBV11-1 with TRBJ1-1, with TRBD1 matching 7 bases. V lost 5 bases and J lost 1; bases outside the gene matches: 4. The germline gives CDR1 SGHAT, CDR2 FQDESV (reference sequence). The CDR3 extends over 14 amino acids. This CDR3 is CASSARDRNTEAFF. The CDR3 coding sequence is TGTGCCAGCAGCGCCAGGGACAGGAACACTGAAGCTTTCTTT.

V and J are TRBV6-4 and TRBJ1-5; the match to TRBD1 covers 8 bases. Germline loops: CDR1 MRHNA, CDR2 SNTAGT. The CDR3 consists of 14 residues. Germline trimming cut 6 bases from V and 6 bases from J; bases unmatched to any gene: 7. This chain's CDR3 is CASRDRGNGQPQHF. Here the CDR3 DNA reads TGTGCCAGCAGAGACAGGGGAAACGGTCAGCCCCAGCATTTT.

This clonotype is categorized as medium-sized. The chain uses TRBV27 and TRBJ2-7; a possible D gene is TRBD1 (5 bases). CDR1 is MNHEY and CDR2 is SMNVEV in the germline V gene (reference sequence). Trimming took 2 bases from V and 4 from J, leaving 12 bases between them. CDR3 length: 14 amino acids. CDR3 amino acids: CASSLGRAKYEQYF. In DNA form, the CDR3 reads TGTGCCAGCAGTTTAGGCAGGGCGAAATACGAGCAGTACTTC.

V usage is TRBV19 and J usage is TRBJ2-1, with 10 bases aligning to TRBD2. This CDR3 has 14 amino acids. The J segment lost 2 bases and the V segment lost 10 bases, leaving 5 bases of the junction unmatched. Germline-derived CDR1 and CDR2 are LNHDA and SQIVND (reference sequence). Written as DNA, the CDR3 is TGTGCCAAGAGACTAGCGGGCACCTACAATGAGCAGTTCTTC. Protein product: CAKRLAGTYNEQFF.

This clonotype counts as medium-sized. The rearrangement links TRBV27 to TRBJ2-5; 9 bases fit TRBD2. V lost 5 bases to trimming and J lost 7 bases; unmatched junction nucleotides: 11. The CDR3 has 15 residues. Germline CDR1 is MNHEY and CDR2 is SMNVEV (reference sequence). CDR3 DNA: TGTGCCAGCAGTGTCGGGACTAGCCGGGAGGGGACCCAGTACTTC. Its protein is CASSVGTSREGTQYF.

This clonotype was detected a few times. The chain combines TRBV20-1 with TRBJ2-1; 12 bases are a match to TRBD2. The CDR3 covers 16 residues. V trimming: 6 bases; J trimming: 4 bases; junction bases outside the gene matches: 10. Per the germline V gene, CDR1 is DFQATT and CDR2 is SNEGSKA (reference sequence). Here the CDR3 DNA reads TGCAGTGCCCTACCTGAGACTAGCGGGGGTTACAATGAGCAGTTCTTC. It codes for CSALPETSGGYNEQFF.

In its sample, this clonotype was seen a few times. This sequence joins TRBV7-2 and TRBJ2-7, with 7 bases fitting TRBD2. The CDR3 consists of 15 residues. With V trimmed by 0 bases and J by 3 bases, 5 bases remained unmatched. The V gene's germline CDR1 is SGHTA and CDR2 FQGNSA. This chain's CDR3 is CASSLASGSVYEQYF. The CDR3 DNA reads TGTGCCAGCAGCTTAGCTAGCGGGTCCGTCTACGAGCAGTACTTC.